Below, 16 T cell receptor beta chains from the same sample are listed, as sequenced in a study of blood T cell repertoires in COVID-19. Repertoires were generated with immunoSEQ multiplex PCR, while TCRdb's copy carries only in-frame clones and drops some. The sample carries 150,000 to 200,000 clones, about four fifths recorded once. Sequences were obtained from peripheral blood. Receptors were obtained from a man aged 60 to 69 with active or convalescent COVID-19.

The genes are TRBV2 and TRBJ1-2, with no clear D. Trimming removed 10 bases from V and 4 bases from J, with 13 bases in between. CDR3 length: 12 amino acids. Germline assignment: CDR1 SNHLY and CDR2 FYNNEI. The CDR3 DNA reads as TGTGCCAATTCGGTCGGGGTCTATGGCTACACCTTC. Its translation: CANSVGVYGYTF.

The V call is TRBV2, the J call TRBJ2-5; D is undetermined. The CDR3 totals 13 residues. From germline, CDR1 is SNHLY and CDR2 FYNNEI. Between the trimmed V and J ends, which lost 5 bases and 5 bases, there was a span of 12 bases. The CDR3 here is CASSPTGGETQYF. The CDR3, as DNA: TGTGCCAGCAGTCCGACGGGTGGGGAGACCCAGTACTTC.

V is TRBV3-1 (or the pseudogene TRBV3-2) and J is TRBJ1-1; possible D gene TRBD1, 6 bases. CDR1 and CDR2 from the germline V gene are LGHDT and YNNKEL (reference sequence). Between the trimmed V and J ends, which lost 2 bases and 11 bases, there was a span of 9 bases. The CDR3 is made up of 11 amino acids. CDR3 protein: CASSQTGSAFF. The DNA of the CDR3 is TGTGCCAGCAGCCAAACAGGGTCGGCTTTCTTT.

The rearrangement links TRBV12-3 or TRBV12-4 to TRBJ1-5; D is ambiguous. Trimming cost V 6 bases and J 3 bases, with 6 bases left between them. This CDR3 spans 12 amino acids. The CDR3 protein is CASRLFNQPQHF. CDR3 bases: TGTGCCAGCAGACTATTCAATCAGCCCCAGCATTTT.

The chain couples TRBV6-4 to TRBJ2-4; 7 nucleotides line up with TRBD1. The CDR3 contains 15 residues. V gave up 4 bases and J gave up 2 bases; unmatched junction bases: 5. Germline CDR1 MRHNA, CDR2 SNTAGT. CDR3: CASSAHRGSKNIQYF. CDR3 bases: TGTGCCAGCAGTGCCCACAGGGGATCCAAAAACATTCAGTACTTC.

This sequence joins TRBV7-6 and TRBJ2-7; 7 nucleotides align to TRBD2. CDR3 length equals 14 residues. V lost 0 bases and J lost 5; bases outside the gene matches: 4. Looked up from germline, CDR1 is SGHVS and CDR2 is FNYEAQ. CDR3 sequence reads: CASSLAARGDEQYF. CDR3 nucleotides: TGTGCCAGCAGCTTAGCCGCCCGGGGGGACGAGCAGTACTTC.

CDR3 loop: CASSQQGAAGELFF. CDR3 coding DNA: TGTGCCAGCAGCCAACAGGGGGCGGCCGGGGAGCTGTTTTTT. The chain employs TRBV7-3 and TRBJ2-2, with 9 bases identical to TRBD1. This CDR3 has 14 amino acids. The junction had 4 bases not matched to a gene; V was cut back by 5 bases and J by 6 bases. Germline V gene lookup returns CDR1 SGHTA and CDR2 FQGTGA.

The gene calls are TRBV11-2 and TRBJ1-2, with 7 bases lining up with TRBD1. The germline V gene has CDR1 SGHAT and CDR2 FQNNGV. Trimming cost V 1 base and J 7 bases; bases outside gene matches: 6. The CDR3 length is 14 residues. The CDR3 here is CASSLARQGGGYTF. The CDR3 bases are TGTGCCAGCAGCTTAGCCCGCCAGGGGGGTGGCTACACCTTC. Full variable domain (rest looked up from reference TRBV11-2 and TRBJ1-2): EAGVAQSPRYKIIEKRQSVAFWCNPISGHATLYWYQQILGQGPKLLIQFQNNGVVDDSQLPKDRFSAERLKGVDSTLKIQPAKLEDSAVYLCASSLARQGGGYTFGSGTRLTVV.

V is TRBV12-2 and J is TRBJ2-5; the D call of TRBD2 is as the table states it, not checked on the DNA. TRBV12-2 is an annotated pseudogene. There are 16 residues in the CDR3. CDR3 region: CASRLGRRGSQETQYF. The CDR3 nucleotides are TGTGCAAGTCGCTTAGGGAGGCGGGGATCCCAAGAGACCCAGTACTTC.

This clone has only a few counts. The chain links TRBV7-2 to TRBJ2-5, with no clear D. With 4 bases removed from V and 4 bases from J, the gap between germline ends came to 10 bases. CDR3 length equals 13 residues. The germline V gene has CDR1 SGHTA and CDR2 FQGNSA. DNA for the CDR3: TGTGCCAGCAGCTCACACCGAAGAGAGACCCAGTACTTC. Its protein is CASSSHRRETQYF.

The chain couples TRBV6-2 or TRBV6-3 to TRBJ2-7, with TRBD1 identical over 9 bases. The CDR3 covers 15 residues. Looked up from germline, CDR1 is MNHEY and CDR2 is SVGEGT. V lost 4 bases, J lost 4 bases, and 8 bases stayed unmatched. Here the CDR3 reads CASSSWGTGLYEQYF. CDR3 nucleotide sequence: TGTGCCAGCAGTTCCTGGGGGACAGGGCTATACGAGCAGTACTTC.

This clone showed up just a few times. For the CDR3, the DNA is TGTGCCATCAGTGTCGAGGCAGCGAACACCGGGGAGCTGTTTTTT. Protein: CAISVEAANTGELFF. This chain joins TRBV10-3 and TRBJ2-2; D is ambiguous. Germline lookup yields CDR1 ENHRY and CDR2 SYGVKD. The CDR3 loop spans 15 amino acids. V was clipped by 4 bases and J by 0 bases, with 9 bases between them.

The V call is TRBV9, the J call TRBJ1-4; 7 positions match TRBD1. The CDR3 contains 14 residues. The germline V gene has CDR1 SGDLS and CDR2 YYNGEE. The trim removed 4 bases at V and 5 bases at J, leaving 5 bases unmatched. CDR3 residues: CASSWGQTNEKLFF. DNA of the CDR3: TGTGCCAGCAGCTGGGGACAGACAAATGAAAAACTGTTTTTT.

The V gene is TRBV6-5, the J gene TRBJ1-1, with 9 bases fitting TRBD1. CDR3 size: 14 residues. J gave up 1 base and V 6 bases, and 3 bases lay outside the gene matches. CDR1 MNHEY and CDR2 SVGAGI come from the germline V gene. The CDR3 sequence: CASREGQGNTEAFF. CDR3 DNA: TGTGCCAGCAGGGAGGGACAGGGGAACACTGAAGCTTTCTTT.

The J gene is TRBJ2-1, the V gene TRBV6-5; 12 nucleotides match TRBD2. The V segment lost 10 bases and the J segment 4 bases; nucleotides outside the gene matches: 5. This CDR3 has 14 amino acids. Per germline, CDR1 MNHEY and CDR2 SVGAGI. The CDR3 DNA reads as TGTGCCACCAAAACTAGCGGGGGGTACAATGAGCAGTTCTTC. Amino acid sequence: CATKTSGGYNEQFF.

DNA for the CDR3: TGTGCCAGCAGCCAAGGACGCCACAGTGAGCAGTTCTTC. Its protein is CASSQGRHSEQFF. The chain combines TRBV14 with TRBJ2-1; D ambiguous. V was cut by 1 base and J by 9 bases, with 10 bases left in between. This CDR3 has 13 residues. CDR1 and CDR2 from the germline V gene are SGHDN and FVKESK.